The clone carrying this TCR beta chain has more than one count but fewer than ten. This sample stems from a study of blood T cell repertoires in COVID-19. The overall study: PBMCs, B-cell-depleted T cells, or T cells were the source of the cDNA or gDNA that made up the material.

The method was immunoSEQ multiplex PCR; TCRdb's version includes in-frame clones alone and lacks a portion of them. The sample has roughly 200,000 clones, 76% seen once. CDR1 is SGHTA, CDR2 FQGNSA, per germline. V lost 1 base to trimming and J lost 7 bases; unmatched junction nucleotides: 10. CDR3 length: 17 residues. The TCR sequence derives from a woman aged 50 to 65 with active or convalescent COVID-19. V and J are TRBV7-2 and TRBJ2-1; 10 positions agree with TRBD2. The sequenced material came from peripheral blood. The CDR3 protein is CASSLVASGGALNEQFF. The CDR3 DNA reads as TGTGCCAGCAGCTTAGTAGCCAGCGGGGGGGCCTTGAATGAGCAGTTCTTC. Drawing the rest from reference TRBV7-2 and TRBJ2-1, the complete variable domain is GAGVSQSPSNKVTEKGKDVELRCDPISGHTALYWYRQSLGQGLEFLIYFQGNSAPDKSGLPSDRFSAERTGGSVSTLTIQRTQQEDSAVYLCASSLVASGGALNEQFFGPGTRLTVL.